These 24 T cell receptor beta chains were all obtained from the same sample, sequenced in a study of CD8 T cells in ankylosing spondylitis. TCRdb reanalysed the 5' RACE reads using MiXCR and keeps one entry per CDR3 protein. The profile shows 340,000 or so distinct CDR3 sequences, roughly 14% of them singletons. The sequenced material came from blood, either unsorted or a sorted T cell fraction (not recorded which). Receptor source: a male donor with ankylosing spondylitis or in good health (not recorded which).

The rearrangement joins TRBV20-1 to TRBJ2-5; 8 nucleotides match TRBD1. Germline CDR1 and CDR2: DFQATT and SNEGSKA (reference sequence). This CDR3 has 14 residues. V lost 3 bases and J lost 4; bases outside the gene matches: 7. CDR3 DNA: TGCAGTGCTAGGGGCAGGGGGCTCGGAGAGACCCAGTACTTC. Amino acid sequence: CSARGRGLGETQYF.

This clonotype was seen a handful of times. The chain recombines TRBV5-6 with TRBJ2-6; D unresolved. Looked up from germline, CDR1 is SGHDT and CDR2 is YYEEEE. The CDR3 has 15 residues. Trimming stripped 6 bases from V and 4 bases from J, with 14 bases between. The CDR3 protein is CASNGFDRGANVLTF. DNA of the CDR3: TGTGCCAGCAACGGTTTCGATCGAGGGGCCAACGTCCTGACTTTC.

This clonotype came up a few times. This sequence joins TRBV5-1 and TRBJ2-1; 8 bases map to TRBD2. The CDR3 runs 15 residues. Unmatched junction bases numbered 2, after V lost 0 bases and J lost 3 bases. In germline, CDR1 is SGHRS, CDR2 YFSETQ. CDR3 residues: CASSLDGGDYNEQFF. Written as DNA, the CDR3 is TGCGCCAGCAGCTTGGACGGGGGGGACTACAATGAGCAGTTCTTC.

The chain recombines TRBV5-1 with TRBJ1-1; D gene unclear. Germline lookup yields CDR1 SGHRS and CDR2 YFSETQ. V was shortened by 0 bases and J by 4 bases, with 13 bases between the two germline ends. The length of the CDR3 is 15 residues. Written as DNA, the CDR3 is TGCGCCAGCAGCTTGGGTCCTACAAGAGGCACTGAAGCTTTCTTT. Its protein product is CASSLGPTRGTEAFF.

This chain uses TRBV6-6 with TRBJ1-5; TRBD1 matches 7 bases. Per germline, CDR1 MNHNY and CDR2 SVGAGI (reference sequence). V shed 4 bases and J 11 bases; nucleotides not matched to a gene: 5. This CDR3 has 12 residues. This CDR3 is CASSWDSLAQHF. In DNA, the CDR3 is TGTGCCAGCAGTTGGGACAGTTTGGCCCAGCATTTT.

This clonotype was counted between two and nine times. The chain recombines TRBV29-1 with TRBJ2-3, with 9 bases matching TRBD2. From germline, CDR1 is SQVTM and CDR2 ANQGSEA. CDR3 length: 15 residues. CDR3 loop: CSDGLAPLSTDTQYF. The CDR3 DNA is TGCAGTGATGGACTAGCGCCCCTCAGCACAGATACGCAGTATTTT.

This clonotype is labeled as medium-sized (0.01 to 0.1%). The junction and the germline gene differ at one end; a read error may be behind it. The chain joins TRBV5-1 to TRBJ2-1; D call uncertain. This CDR3 has 11 amino acids. Per the germline V gene, CDR1 is SGHRS and CDR2 is YFSETQ. CDR3 in DNA: TGTGCCAGCAGCTCCTACAATGAGCAGTTCTTC. Its protein is CASSSYNEQFF.

This clonotype has a handful of counts. The rearrangement uses TRBV20-1 and TRBJ2-3; 7 bases map to TRBD1. The CDR3 totals 15 residues. Germline CDR1 and CDR2: DFQATT and SNEGSKA (reference sequence). V shed 4 bases and J 6 bases; nucleotides not matched to a gene: 13. The CDR3 reads CSAISRTGPKDTQYF. The CDR3 DNA follows: TGCAGTGCTATTTCTAGGACAGGTCCCAAGGATACGCAGTATTTT.

The V gene is TRBV10-3, the J gene TRBJ2-3, with D hard to call. The CDR3 consists of 14 residues. V was cut by 3 bases and J by 4 bases, with 11 bases left in between. Germline loops: CDR1 ENHRY, CDR2 SYGVKD. For the CDR3, the DNA is TGTGCCATCAGTGAAACAACCCGCCCAGATACGCAGTATTTT. It is translated as CAISETTRPDTQYF.

This clonotype was recorded only once. The rearrangement joins TRBV10-2 to TRBJ1-1, with D possibly being TRBD1 (6 bases). The CDR3 length is 13 residues. V lost 4 bases and J 3 bases, leaving 9 bases between the germline ends. Germline CDR1 and CDR2: WSHSY and SAAADI. The DNA of the CDR3 is TGCGCCAGCAGTGCAGGGGCTGACACTGAAGCTTTCTTT. Protein product: CASSAGADTEAFF.

The J gene is TRBJ2-7, the V gene TRBV5-1; D may be TRBD1 or TRBD2 (5 bases each). V lost 4 bases and J lost 1, with 12 bases in between. The length of the CDR3 is 14 residues. Germline CDR1 SGHRS, CDR2 YFSETQ. DNA of the CDR3: TGCGCCAGCAGCGAAACCGGGGCATCCTACGAGCAGTACTTC. Encoded protein: CASSETGASYEQYF.

The chain is built from TRBV3-1 and TRBJ1-5; D gene ambiguous. There are 15 residues in the CDR3. V was shortened by 3 bases and J by 2 bases, with 11 bases between the two germline ends. Germline lookup yields CDR1 LGHDT and CDR2 YNNKEL (reference sequence). As DNA, the CDR3 is TGTGCCAGCAGCCATTTAGGCGGGGGCAATCAGCCCCAGCATTTT. Residues: CASSHLGGGNQPQHF.

This clonotype was counted a few times. V usage is TRBV14 and J usage is TRBJ2-7; TRBD1 agrees at 7 bases. Trimming removed 2 bases from V and 5 bases from J; junction bases left unmatched: 9. CDR3 length: 15 amino acids. Germline V CDR1 and CDR2: SGHDN, FVKESK. Written as DNA, the CDR3 is TGTGCCAGCAGCCAACTTGACAGGGTGTCCCACGAGCAGTACTTC. Encoded protein: CASSQLDRVSHEQYF.

The rearrangement uses TRBV12-3 or TRBV12-4 and TRBJ1-3, with 7 bases lining up with TRBD1. J lost 8 bases, V lost 10 bases, and 14 bases had no gene match. The CDR3 is 14 amino acids. The CDR3 sequence: CATNTGARVDTIYF. CDR3 DNA: TGTGCCACCAATACAGGGGCTCGGGTAGACACCATATATTTT.

There are a few counts of this clonotype. This chain joins TRBV3-1 and TRBJ2-3, with unresolved D. The CDR3 sequence is 14 residues long. Germline V gives CDR1 LGHDT, CDR2 YNNKEL (reference sequence). Trimming cost V 0 bases and J 3 bases, with 7 bases left between them. The CDR3: CASSQEIATDTQYF. The CDR3 coding sequence is TGTGCCAGCAGCCAAGAGATCGCTACAGATACGCAGTATTTT.

The rearrangement uses TRBV20-1 and TRBJ1-5; D possibly corresponds to TRBD1 (5 bases). The CDR3 contains 13 residues. The V and J ends lost 4 bases and 6 bases respectively, with 13 bases between them. The germline CDR1 and CDR2 sequences are DFQATT and SNEGSKA (reference sequence). The CDR3 nucleotides read TGCAGTGCTACGAAGGGGAGGGGTCAGCCCCAGCATTTT. This translates into CSATKGRGQPQHF.

This clonotype was recorded at least ten times. The chain couples TRBV6-5 to TRBJ2-3, with TRBD2 matching over 7 bases. Germline V CDR1 and CDR2: MNHEY, SVGAGI. The CDR3 consists of 16 residues. J lost 1 base, V lost 0 bases, and 4 bases had no gene match. In DNA, the CDR3 is TGTGCCAGCAGTTACTCACACGCGGGAGGCACAGATACGCAGTATTTT. The encoded protein is CASSYSHAGGTDTQYF.

The table lists this clonotype with a few counts. In DNA form, the CDR3 reads TGTGCCAGCAGCTCCAGACCGCGGAACACTGAAGCTTTCTTT. This codes for CASSSRPRNTEAFF. The chain couples TRBV7-9 to TRBJ1-1, with D unresolved. The CDR3 contains 14 residues. Germline CDR1 and CDR2: SEHNR and FQNEAQ (reference sequence). Deletions cut 4 bases from V and 1 base from J, with 10 bases between.

This clonotype was detected ten times or more. CDR3 DNA sequence: TGCGCCAGCAGCTCTCAACAAGTCGACAGGTGGGGAGAAGAGACCCAGTACTTC. This translates into CASSSQQVDRWGEETQYF. This chain uses TRBV5-1 with TRBJ2-5; D is possibly TRBD1 (6 bases). V lost 3 bases to trimming and J lost 3 bases, with 24 bases between them. Germline V gives CDR1 SGHRS, CDR2 YFSETQ. The CDR3 runs 18 residues.

This clonotype came up a few times. V is TRBV20-1 and J is TRBJ1-2; D is ambiguous. Per the germline V gene, CDR1 is DFQATT and CDR2 is SNEGSKA (reference sequence). The germline V and J ends were trimmed by 6 bases and 4 bases, with 18 bases remaining between them. The CDR3 has 14 amino acids. The CDR3 bases are TGCAGTGCAGTGGGAGACGGTCGACTCTATGGCTACACCTTC. This encodes CSAVGDGRLYGYTF.

This clonotype was counted only a few times. The chain uses TRBV5-1 and TRBJ1-2; 8 nucleotides match TRBD1. Trimming cost V 4 bases and J 0 bases; bases outside gene matches: 11. The CDR3 contains 17 residues. CDR1 and CDR2 from the germline V gene are SGHRS and YFSETQ. The CDR3 reads CASSQKGQATTNYGYTF. The CDR3 DNA sequence: TGCGCCAGCAGCCAAAAGGGACAGGCGACGACTAACTATGGCTACACCTTC.

This clonotype was seen repeatedly, ten times or more. J is TRBJ1-1 and V is TRBV2; D is perhaps TRBD1 (6 bases). Trimming took 1 base from V and 4 from J, leaving 10 bases between them. This CDR3 has 14 amino acids. Germline V CDR1 and CDR2: SNHLY, FYNNEI. The CDR3 bases are TGTGCCAGCAGTGAAGTTGGCAGGGGCACTGAAGCTTTCTTT. The encoded protein is CASSEVGRGTEAFF. Variable domain in full (rest from reference TRBV2 and TRBJ1-1): EPEVTQTPSHQVTQMGQEVILRCVPISNHLYFYWYRQILGQKVEFLVSFYNNEISEKSEIFDDQFSVERPDGSNFTLKIRSTKLEDSAMYFCASSEVGRGTEAFFGQGTRLTVV.

V gene TRBV12-3 or TRBV12-4 combines with J gene TRBJ2-7; D call uncertain. This CDR3 has 11 residues. V was pared by 5 bases and J by 6 bases, with 8 bases between. The CDR3 spells CASSQRTEQYF. Here the CDR3 DNA reads TGTGCCAGCAGTCAACGGACCGAGCAGTACTTC.

This rearrangement joins TRBV20-1 to TRBJ2-3, with D perhaps matching TRBD2 (6 bases). The CDR3 is 15 amino acids. V lost 0 bases to trimming and J lost 4 bases, with 14 bases between them. CDR1 and CDR2 from the germline V gene are DFQATT and SNEGSKA (reference sequence). The CDR3 loop reads CSARDLRGMADTQYF. In DNA form, the CDR3 reads TGCAGTGCTAGAGATTTGCGGGGAATGGCAGATACGCAGTATTTT.